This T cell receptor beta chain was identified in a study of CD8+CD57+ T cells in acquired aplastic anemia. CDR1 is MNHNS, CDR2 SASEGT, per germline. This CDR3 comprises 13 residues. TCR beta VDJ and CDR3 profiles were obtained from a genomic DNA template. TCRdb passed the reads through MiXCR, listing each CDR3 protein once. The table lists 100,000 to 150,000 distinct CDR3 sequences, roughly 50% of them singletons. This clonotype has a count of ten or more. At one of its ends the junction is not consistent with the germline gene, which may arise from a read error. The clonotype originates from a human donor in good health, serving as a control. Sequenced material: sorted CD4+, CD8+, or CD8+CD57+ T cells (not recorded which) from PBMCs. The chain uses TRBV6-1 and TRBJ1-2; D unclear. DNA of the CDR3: TGTGCCAGCAGAGAAGTCGCCCGGAGTGGCTACACCTTC. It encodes CASREVARSGYTF.